This TCR beta chain was identified in a study of spatial heterogeneity in lung cancer. This CDR3 is built from 14 residues. Germline V gene data show CDR1 as SGHTA and CDR2 as FQGNSA. V lost 7 bases to trimming and J lost 0 bases, with 12 bases between them. TCRdb analysed the 5' RACE reads with MiXCR anew, one entry per CDR3 protein. Among over 45,000 distinct CDR3 sequences listed, 5.3% were seen once. This clonotype was seen ten or more times. Time point described: sample taken at primary tumor resection. The sequence came from a male donor with early-stage non-small cell lung cancer. V gene TRBV7-2 combines with J gene TRBJ1-1; D uncertain. Sequencing used PBMCs, obtained at surgery. CDR3 protein: CASTIGGMNTEAFF. DNA of the CDR3: TGTGCCAGCACCATTGGCGGTATGAACACTGAAGCTTTCTTT. Looking up the rest from reference TRBV7-2 and TRBJ1-1 gives the full variable domain: GAGVSQSPSNKVTEKGKDVELRCDPISGHTALYWYRQSLGQGLEFLIYFQGNSAPDKSGLPSDRFSAERTGGSVSTLTIQRTQQEDSAVYLCASTIGGMNTEAFFGQGTRLTVV.